The T cell receptor beta chain described here comes from a study of CD8 T cells in Susac syndrome. Study context: Among sequenced Susac syndrome patients, over 5 had active disease and eight were in remission. Patients with Susac syndrome were therapy-naive, on corticosteroids, or on intravenous immunoglobulin alone at the time that blood was drawn.

RNA was extracted with the RNeasy kit, and a quantity of 0.5 to 1 ug was reverse transcribed using random hexamers. It was immunoSEQ multiplex PCR that amplified TCR beta CDR3 across 54 Vbeta and 13 Jbeta. TCRdb re-derived calls from the immunoSEQ multiplex PCR reads in MiXCR, one entry per CDR3 protein. This sample has roughly 150,000 distinct CDR3 sequences, with 90% to 97% found just once. CDR1 SGHRS and CDR2 YFSETQ come from the germline V gene. This CDR3 is 13 amino acids long. V gave up 2 bases and J gave up 3 bases, with 5 bases separating them. Sequenced sample: CD4+ T cells from PBMCs. The J gene is TRBJ2-2, the V gene TRBV5-1; a possible D gene is TRBD2 (5 bases). The TCR sequence derives from a human donor with Susac syndrome. As DNA, the CDR3 is TGCGCCAGCAGCTTCGGGGACACCGGGGAGCTGTTTTTT. Amino acids: CASSFGDTGELFF.